The 22 T cell receptor beta chains listed next were all sequenced from one sample in a study of T cell responses to AZD1222 COVID-19 vaccine. The protocol was immunoSEQ multiplex PCR, while the TCRdb copy is restricted to in-frame clones and leaves out a portion. The sample lists some 150,000 clones, 89% seen once, with about 2.7% in the top ten. Specimen: peripheral blood, collected on day 0 of AZD1222 vaccination. The origin of the receptors is an adult in good health.

The CDR3 is CASSLPERGHSYNEQFF. The CDR3 nucleotides are TGTGCCAGCAGCCTCCCCGAGCGGGGACACTCCTACAATGAGCAGTTCTTC. The gene calls are TRBV21-1 and TRBJ2-1; the table's D gene call, TRBD2, was not cross checked with the DNA. TRBV21-1 is listed as a pseudogene. The CDR3 sequence is 17 residues long.

Details on this clone: One junction end does not reproduce the germline sequence, and a read error may be involved. The rearrangement joins TRBV6-5 to TRBJ2-2; D perhaps matches TRBD1 (5 bases). The CDR3 has 16 residues. Per germline, CDR1 MNHEY and CDR2 SVGAGI. The CDR3 nucleotides are TGTGCCAGCAGTAACTCTAGGGGTCCGAACACCGGGGAGCTGTTTTTT. This encodes CASSNSRGPNTGELFF.

The chain couples TRBV7-3 to TRBJ2-2; D ambiguous. The CDR3 has 13 amino acids. From germline, CDR1 is SGHTA and CDR2 FQGTGA. Deletions cut 5 bases from V and 7 bases from J, with 11 bases between. The CDR3 here is CASSPDFGGELFF. CDR3 bases: TGTGCCAGCAGCCCCGACTTTGGCGGGGAGCTGTTTTTT.

The chain joins TRBV7-9 to TRBJ1-4, with D unresolved. Germline values: CDR1 SEHNR, CDR2 FQNEAQ (reference sequence). The CDR3 length is 12 residues. Trimming took off 5 bases at V and 7 bases at J, with 8 bases between the two ends. The CDR3 spells CASSVTLEKLFF. In DNA form, the CDR3 reads TGTGCCAGCAGCGTTACGCTTGAAAAACTGTTTTTT.

In this sample, this clone turned up once. V is TRBV28 and J is TRBJ2-3; possible D gene TRBD2, 6 bases. CDR1 is MDHEN and CDR2 is SYDVKM in the germline V gene. The CDR3 sequence is 14 residues long. V lost 5 bases and J 0 bases, leaving 9 bases between the germline ends. This CDR3 reads CASSPGTSTDTQYF. CDR3 in DNA: TGTGCCAGCAGTCCTGGGACTAGCACAGATACGCAGTATTTT.

About this clone: Other DNA sequences of this sample code for an identical CDR3. This sequence joins TRBV6-5 and TRBJ1-2; TRBD1 is a possible D gene (5 bases). The CDR3 loop spans 12 amino acids. The V end lost 5 bases, the J end lost 7 bases, and 11 bases lay between the germline ends. CDR1 MNHEY and CDR2 SVGAGI come from the germline V gene. The CDR3 loop reads CASSPRGGGYTF. For the CDR3, the DNA is TGTGCCAGCAGTCCCCGTGGGGGTGGCTACACCTTC.

The gene calls are TRBV9 and TRBJ1-2; D is undetermined. The germline gives CDR1 SGDLS, CDR2 YYNGEE. V shed 0 bases and J shed 8 bases, with 11 bases lying between them. CDR3 size: 13 residues. The CDR3 here is CASSVGGTGGYTF. The CDR3 nucleotides are TGTGCCAGCAGCGTAGGGGGTACGGGAGGCTACACCTTC.

This chain links TRBV19 with TRBJ2-5, with TRBD1 matching over 8 bases. The CDR3 runs to 15 residues. V shed 3 bases and J 5 bases; nucleotides not matched to a gene: 8. Looked up from germline, CDR1 is LNHDA and CDR2 is SQIVND (reference sequence). This CDR3 reads CASSIGRTGLETQYF. In DNA, the CDR3 is TGTGCCAGTAGTATTGGGCGGACAGGGTTGGAGACCCAGTACTTC. Looking up the rest from reference TRBV19 and TRBJ2-5 gives the full variable domain: DGGITQSPKYLFRKEGQNVTLSCEQNLNHDAMYWYRQDPGQGLRLIYYSQIVNDFQKGDIAEGYSVSREKKESFPLTVTSAQKNPTAFYLCASSIGRTGLETQYFGPGTRLLVL.

V and J are TRBV9 and TRBJ2-1, with 11 bases lining up with TRBD2. The CDR3 covers 16 residues. Germline V CDR1 and CDR2: SGDLS, YYNGEE. V dropped 2 bases and J dropped 6; count of bases not matched to a gene: 7. The CDR3 protein is CASSVVAGGPSNEQFF. CDR3 bases: TGTGCCAGCAGCGTTGTAGCGGGAGGGCCAAGCAATGAGCAGTTCTTC.

The chain links TRBV25-1 to TRBJ2-5, with 8 bases lining up with TRBD2. The CDR3 sequence is 14 residues long. The germline CDR1 and CDR2 sequences are MGHDK and SYGVNS. The trim removed 5 bases at V and 4 bases at J, leaving 6 bases unmatched. CDR3 protein: CASSPGGGRETQYF. Written as DNA, the CDR3 is TGTGCCAGCAGTCCCGGGGGGGGGCGAGAGACCCAGTACTTC.

This chain connects TRBV6-5 to TRBJ1-2; tentative D call: TRBD1 (5 bases). Germline V gene lookup returns CDR1 MNHEY and CDR2 SVGAGI. The CDR3 covers 16 residues. Trimming left V 0 bases short and J 5 bases short, with 16 bases between. The CDR3 DNA follows: TGTGCCAGCAGTTACTCCACCGGGGGGGGGTGGTATGGCTACACCTTC. This encodes CASSYSTGGGWYGYTF.

The rearrangement uses TRBV5-5 and TRBJ1-1; D unclear. The CDR3 spans 17 residues. From germline, CDR1 is SGHKS and CDR2 YYEKEE (reference sequence). Trimming cost V 3 bases and J 0 bases, with 18 bases left between them. The CDR3: CASSSSFSPAVNTEAFF. The CDR3 DNA reads as TGTGCCAGCAGCTCCAGTTTTAGTCCGGCAGTGAACACTGAAGCTTTCTTT. The full variable domain, rest sourced from reference TRBV5-5 and TRBJ1-1, is DAGVTQSPTHLIKTRGQQVTLRCSPISGHKSVSWYQQVLGQGPQFIFQYYEKEERGRGNFPDRFSARQFPNYSSELNVNALLLGDSALYLCASSSSFSPAVNTEAFFGQGTRLTVV.

The rearrangement links TRBV6-5 to TRBJ1-6, with D perhaps TRBD1 (6 bases). V was shortened by 6 bases and J by 11 bases, with 14 bases between the two germline ends. CDR1 is MNHEY and CDR2 is SVGAGI in the germline V gene. The CDR3 runs to 13 residues. The CDR3 spells CASREQGKAPLHF. The DNA for the CDR3 is TGTGCCAGCAGAGAGCAGGGGAAGGCACCCCTCCACTTT.

The chain links TRBV6-2 or TRBV6-3 to TRBJ1-1, with unresolved D. Germline V gives CDR1 MNHEY, CDR2 SVGEGT. This CDR3 comprises 17 residues. V shed 0 bases and J shed 0 bases, with 14 bases lying between them. CDR3 residues: CASSYSGGRRMNTEAFF. The CDR3 coding sequence is TGTGCCAGCAGTTACTCAGGAGGGCGTCGGATGAACACTGAAGCTTTCTTT.

This clone was counted many times. The gene calls are TRBV18 and TRBJ1-3; 9 bases match TRBD1. CDR1 KGHSH and CDR2 LQKENI come from the germline V gene. The CDR3 is 15 amino acids. V was pared by 4 bases and J by 2 bases, with 3 bases of the junction left unmatched. The CDR3 sequence: CASSLRTGAGNTIYF. The CDR3 DNA is TGTGCCAGCTCACTCCGGACAGGGGCTGGAAACACCATATATTTT.

The table lists this clone with a few counts. The J gene is TRBJ2-5, the V gene TRBV6-5, with 7 positions matching TRBD2. J was trimmed by 4 bases and V by 4 bases; bases with no gene match: 6. The CDR3 is 14 amino acids. Germline CDR1 MNHEY, CDR2 SVGAGI. The CDR3 loop is CASSSRRLAETQYF. As DNA, the CDR3 is TGTGCCAGCAGTTCCCGTCGACTAGCAGAGACCCAGTACTTC.

The chain recombines TRBV4-1 with TRBJ1-3, with TRBD1 identical over 7 bases. The germline V gene has CDR1 MGHRA and CDR2 YSYEKL. V shed 1 base and J 7 bases; nucleotides not matched to a gene: 10. This CDR3 has 16 amino acids. CDR3 in DNA: TGCGCCAGCAGCCAAGGGGTGGCGGGGACAGACAACACCATATATTTT. Translated, it gives CASSQGVAGTDNTIYF.

The chain combines TRBV9 with TRBJ2-1; D is unclear. The CDR3 runs 17 residues. In germline, CDR1 is SGDLS, CDR2 YYNGEE. Trimming took off 0 bases at V and 0 bases at J, with 13 bases between the two ends. The CDR3 nucleotides are TGTGCCAGCAGCGTAGAAGGGCGACAAATCTCCTACAATGAGCAGTTCTTC. It is translated as CASSVEGRQISYNEQFF.

The rearrangement uses TRBV6-1 and TRBJ1-6; 7 bases are shared with TRBD1. This CDR3 has 17 residues. Germline V gene data show CDR1 as MNHNS and CDR2 as SASEGT. The trim removed 2 bases at V and 4 bases at J, leaving 8 bases unmatched. The CDR3 region has the DNA TGTGCCAGCAGTGAATCAGGGGGATTCAGATATAATTCACCCCTCCACTTT. Translated: CASSESGGFRYNSPLHF.

The rearrangement uses TRBV9 and TRBJ2-1, with TRBD2 matching 13 bases. The germline gives CDR1 SGDLS, CDR2 YYNGEE. This CDR3 is built from 16 residues. V lost 0 bases to trimming and J lost 8 bases; unmatched junction nucleotides: 5. CDR3: CASSVVTSGGRDEQFF. CDR3 bases: TGTGCCAGCAGCGTAGTGACTAGCGGGGGGCGCGATGAGCAGTTCTTC.

The CDR3 DNA reads TGCGCCAGCAGTGAGTCGTGGGCAGGGTGTTGGAATTCACCCCTCCACTTT. It encodes CASSESWAGCWNSPLHF. V is TRBV10-1 and J is TRBJ1-6, with D perhaps matching TRBD1 (5 bases). This CDR3 has 17 amino acids. Germline CDR1 is WNHNN and CDR2 is SYGVQD (reference sequence). V was clipped by 0 bases and J by 7 bases, with 16 bases between them.

The genes are TRBV6-5 and TRBJ2-3, with 7 bases that match TRBD2. Germline V gene lookup returns CDR1 MNHEY and CDR2 SVGAGI. The CDR3 covers 15 residues. The V segment lost 7 bases and the J segment 0 bases; nucleotides outside the gene matches: 7. The CDR3 loop is CASKIGGSSTDTQYF. CDR3 nucleotides: TGTGCCAGCAAAATCGGGGGGAGTAGCACAGATACGCAGTATTTT.